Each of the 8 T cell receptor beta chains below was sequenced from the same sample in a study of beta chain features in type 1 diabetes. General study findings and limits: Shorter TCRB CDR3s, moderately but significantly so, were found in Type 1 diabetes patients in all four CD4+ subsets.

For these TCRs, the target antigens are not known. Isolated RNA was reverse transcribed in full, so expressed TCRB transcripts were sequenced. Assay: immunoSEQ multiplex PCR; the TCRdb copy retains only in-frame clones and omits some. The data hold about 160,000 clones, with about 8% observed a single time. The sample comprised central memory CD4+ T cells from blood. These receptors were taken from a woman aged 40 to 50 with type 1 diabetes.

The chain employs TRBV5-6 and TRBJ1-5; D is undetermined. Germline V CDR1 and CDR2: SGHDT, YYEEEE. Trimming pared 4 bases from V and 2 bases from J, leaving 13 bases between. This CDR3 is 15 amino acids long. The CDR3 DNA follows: TGTGCCAGCAGCCGGAGGGCTCTGGGCAATCAGCCCCAGCATTTT. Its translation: CASSRRALGNQPQHF.

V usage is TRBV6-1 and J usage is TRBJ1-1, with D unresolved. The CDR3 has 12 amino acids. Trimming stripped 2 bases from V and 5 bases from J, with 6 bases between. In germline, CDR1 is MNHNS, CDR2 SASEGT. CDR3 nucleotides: TGTGCCAGCAGTGAAACCCTAACTGAAGCTTTCTTT. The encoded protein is CASSETLTEAFF.

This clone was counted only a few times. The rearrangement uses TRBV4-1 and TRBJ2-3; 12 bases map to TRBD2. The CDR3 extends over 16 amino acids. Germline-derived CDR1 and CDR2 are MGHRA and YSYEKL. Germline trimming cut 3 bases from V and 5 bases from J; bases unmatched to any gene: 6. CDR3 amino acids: CASSHRTSGTGDTQYF. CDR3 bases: TGCGCCAGCAGCCACAGGACTAGCGGGACTGGAGATACGCAGTATTTT.

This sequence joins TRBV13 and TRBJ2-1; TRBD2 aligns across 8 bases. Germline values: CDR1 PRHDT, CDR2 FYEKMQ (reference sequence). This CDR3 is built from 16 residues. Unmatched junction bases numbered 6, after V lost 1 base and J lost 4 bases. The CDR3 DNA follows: TGTGCCAGCAGCTTAGATACTAGCGGATTTTACAATGAGCAGTTCTTC. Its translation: CASSLDTSGFYNEQFF.

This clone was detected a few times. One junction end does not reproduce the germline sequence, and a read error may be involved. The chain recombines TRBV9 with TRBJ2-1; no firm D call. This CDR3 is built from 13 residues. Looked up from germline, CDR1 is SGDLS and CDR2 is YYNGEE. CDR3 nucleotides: TGTGCCAGCAGCGCCCTTAGCTACGATGAGCAGTTCTTC. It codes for CASSALSYDEQFF.

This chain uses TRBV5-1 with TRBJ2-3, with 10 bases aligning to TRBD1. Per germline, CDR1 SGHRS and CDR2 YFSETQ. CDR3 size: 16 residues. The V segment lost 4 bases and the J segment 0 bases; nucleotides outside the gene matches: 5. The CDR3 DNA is TGCGCCAGCAGCCCGCGACAGGGGGCGAGCACAGATACGCAGTATTTT. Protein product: CASSPRQGASTDTQYF. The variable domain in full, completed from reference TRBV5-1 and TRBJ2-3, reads KAGVTQTPRYLIKTRGQQVTLSCSPISGHRSVSWYQQTPGQGLQFLFEYFSETQRNKGNFPGRFSGRQFSNSRSEMNVSTLELGDSALYLCASSPRQGASTDTQYFGPGTRLTVL.

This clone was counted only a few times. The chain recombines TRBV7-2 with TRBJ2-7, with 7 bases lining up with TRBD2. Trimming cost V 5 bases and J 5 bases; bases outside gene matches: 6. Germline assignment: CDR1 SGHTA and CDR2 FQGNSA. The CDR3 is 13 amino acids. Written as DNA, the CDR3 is TGTGCCAGCAGCCATGCGGGGGTCCACGAGCAGTACTTC. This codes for CASSHAGVHEQYF.

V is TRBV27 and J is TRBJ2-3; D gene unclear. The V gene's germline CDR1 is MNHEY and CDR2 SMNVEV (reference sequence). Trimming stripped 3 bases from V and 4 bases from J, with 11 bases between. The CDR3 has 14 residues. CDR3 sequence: CASSFSPPPDTQYF. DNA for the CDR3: TGTGCCAGCAGTTTTAGTCCGCCCCCAGATACGCAGTATTTT.